These 21 T cell receptor beta chains came from one sample sequenced in a study of blood T cell repertoires in COVID-19. Clones were read by immunoSEQ multiplex PCR, and TCRdb kept only the in-frame ones, dropping some. The profile covers approximately 270,000 clones, with about 90% appearing a single time and around 1.4% taken by the ten largest. The sequencing sample was made of peripheral blood. All receptors derive from a man aged 80 or over with acute or convalescent COVID-19.

This clone was detected a few times. This rearrangement joins TRBV7-9 to TRBJ2-7; TRBD1 aligns across 7 bases. CDR1 and CDR2 (germline): SEHNR, FQNEAQ (reference sequence). The CDR3 is made up of 14 amino acids. Trimming at V came to 3 bases and at J to 4 bases, leaving 6 bases not matched to a gene. CDR3 in amino acids: CASSFGQVNYEQYF. The CDR3 DNA is TGTGCCAGCAGCTTCGGACAGGTTAATTACGAGCAGTACTTC. Drawing the rest from reference TRBV7-9 and TRBJ2-7, the complete variable domain is DTGVSQNPRHKITKRGQNVTFRCDPISEHNRLYWYRQTLGQGPEFLTYFQNEAQLEKSRLLSDRFSAERPKGSFSTLEIQRTEQGDSAMYLCASSFGQVNYEQYFGPGTRLTVT.

This clone was picked up one time. The J gene is TRBJ1-5, the V gene TRBV6-6, with TRBD1 matching 7 bases. V shed 4 bases and J 2 bases; nucleotides not matched to a gene: 2. The CDR3 is made up of 14 amino acids. From germline, CDR1 is MNHNY and CDR2 SVGAGI (reference sequence). This CDR3 is CASSLDRGNQPQHF. The DNA of the CDR3 is TGTGCCAGCAGTTTAGACAGGGGCAATCAGCCCCAGCATTTT.

The V and J genes are TRBV2 and TRBJ2-1; TRBD1 agrees at 8 bases. The CDR3 length is 15 residues. The germline V gene encodes CDR1 SNHLY and CDR2 FYNNEI. Losses at the gene ends were 2 bases for V and 2 bases for J; bases not matched to a gene: 2. The CDR3: CASSEQQGAYNEQFF. For the CDR3, the DNA is TGTGCCAGCAGTGAACAACAGGGGGCCTACAATGAGCAGTTCTTC.

The chain has TRBV10-3 and TRBJ2-3; 8 nucleotides align to TRBD1. The CDR3 is 16 amino acids. From germline, CDR1 is ENHRY and CDR2 SYGVKD. V trimming: 0 bases; J trimming: 2 bases; junction bases outside the gene matches: 4. The CDR3 coding sequence is TGTGCCATCAGTGAGTCCGGGCAGGGGGCCACAGATACGCAGTATTTT. Its protein product is CAISESGQGATDTQYF.

In DNA form, the CDR3 reads TGTGCCAGCAGCCTCGCCCGCGGGACAGGCTATGGCTACACCTTC. The encoded protein is CASSLARGTGYGYTF. This chain links TRBV14 with TRBJ1-2; 8 bases agree with TRBD1. The CDR3 length is 15 residues. The V gene end was trimmed by 4 bases and the J gene end by 4 bases; junction bases not matched to a gene: 8. CDR1 is SGHDN and CDR2 is FVKESK in the germline V gene.

The V and J genes are TRBV4-2 and TRBJ2-7, with TRBD1 matching 12 bases. This CDR3 has 16 residues. V lost 2 bases and J lost 7; bases outside the gene matches: 9. The germline V gene encodes CDR1 LGHNA and CDR2 YNFKEQ. CDR3 DNA: TGTGCCAGCAGCCAATTACCGGGACAGGGGGCGAGGGAGCAGTACTTC. The encoded protein is CASSQLPGQGAREQYF.

The chain recombines TRBV28 with TRBJ1-2; D not resolved. The CDR3 covers 14 residues. Germline loops: CDR1 MDHEN, CDR2 SYDVKM. V lost 0 bases and J 2 bases, leaving 7 bases between the germline ends. The DNA for the CDR3 is TGTGCCAGCAGTTTATGGGGCGGGAACTATGGCTACACCTTC. Protein: CASSLWGGNYGYTF.

V and J are TRBV29-1 and TRBJ1-2, with 8 bases fitting TRBD1. The CDR3 loop spans 12 amino acids. Germline V gives CDR1 SQVTM, CDR2 ANQGSEA. V shed 6 bases and J 3 bases; nucleotides not matched to a gene: 3. The CDR3 sequence is CSVSGGDYGYTF. The CDR3 DNA is TGCAGCGTCTCAGGGGGCGACTATGGCTACACCTTC.

The rearrangement uses TRBV28 and TRBJ1-3; D remains ambiguous. Germline values: CDR1 MDHEN, CDR2 SYDVKM. Trimming removed 8 bases from V and 0 bases from J, with 11 bases in between. This CDR3 is 14 amino acids long. The CDR3 DNA reads TGTGCCAGCTACACCCGGGGCTCTGGAAACACCATATATTTT. Translated, it gives CASYTRGSGNTIYF.

V and J are TRBV4-1 and TRBJ1-1, with D possibly matching TRBD1 (6 bases). Germline CDR1 reads MGHRA; CDR2 reads YSYEKL. V was clipped by 6 bases and J by 4 bases, with 12 bases between them. The CDR3 contains 13 residues. DNA for the CDR3: TGCGCCAGCAGGCTTACAGGGAGCACTGAAGCTTTCTTT. It codes for CASRLTGSTEAFF.

The chain recombines TRBV7-8 with TRBJ2-1; 7 positions agree with TRBD2. V lost 3 bases, J lost 8 bases, and 10 bases stayed unmatched. CDR3 length: 15 amino acids. The V gene's germline CDR1 is SGHVS and CDR2 FQNEAQ. CDR3 sequence (DNA): TGTGCCAGCAGCTTTCTCAGCGGGATGTTGGATGAGCAGTTCTTC. Translation gives CASSFLSGMLDEQFF.

This clone appeared once. The chain combines TRBV7-9 with TRBJ1-1, with a tentative D call TRBD1 (6 bases). Germline-derived CDR1 and CDR2 are SEHNR and FQNEAQ (reference sequence). There are 17 residues in the CDR3. V gave up 0 bases and J gave up 3 bases, with 17 bases separating them. CDR3: CASSLAGAQGWDTEAFF. For the CDR3, the DNA is TGTGCCAGCAGCTTAGCGGGGGCGCAGGGTTGGGACACTGAAGCTTTCTTT. The variable domain in full, completed from reference TRBV7-9 and TRBJ1-1, reads DTGVSQNPRHKITKRGQNVTFRCDPISEHNRLYWYRQTLGQGPEFLTYFQNEAQLEKSRLLSDRFSAERPKGSFSTLEIQRTEQGDSAMYLCASSLAGAQGWDTEAFFGQGTRLTVV.

The rearrangement joins TRBV28 to TRBJ1-1, with D perhaps TRBD1 (5 bases). The ends were cut back, 7 bases at V and 2 bases at J, with 14 bases in the middle. CDR1 is MDHEN and CDR2 is SYDVKM in the germline V gene. The CDR3 is 14 residues long. CDR3 bases: TGTGCCAGCACCTTAAGACAGTTTAACACTGAAGCTTTCTTT. Protein product: CASTLRQFNTEAFF. The full variable domain, its missing parts supplied by reference TRBV28 and TRBJ1-1, is DVKVTQSSRYLVKRTGEKVFLECVQDMDHENMFWYRQDPGLGLRLIYFSYDVKMKEKGDIPEGYSVSREKKERFSLILESASTNQTSMYLCASTLRQFNTEAFFGQGTRLTVV.

The chain links TRBV6-5 to TRBJ1-2; possible D gene TRBD1, 5 bases. In germline, CDR1 is MNHEY, CDR2 SVGAGI. This CDR3 spans 14 amino acids. Trimming removed 6 bases from V and 7 bases from J, with 18 bases in between. The CDR3 sequence: CASRSRGRVGGYTF. For the CDR3, the DNA is TGTGCCAGCAGATCTAGGGGCAGGGTGGGTGGCTACACCTTC.

The chain has TRBV6-5 and TRBJ1-1, with D unresolved. Per the germline V gene, CDR1 is MNHEY and CDR2 is SVGAGI. The CDR3 loop spans 16 amino acids. V shed 0 bases and J shed 0 bases, with 11 bases lying between them. In DNA form, the CDR3 reads TGTGCCAGCAGTTACTCAGGCGCGGCCATGAACACTGAAGCTTTCTTT. Translating gives CASSYSGAAMNTEAFF.

This clone was recorded once. V is TRBV3-1 (or the pseudogene TRBV3-2) and J is TRBJ1-1; D is unclear. The CDR3 extends over 14 amino acids. Germline CDR1 reads LGHDT; CDR2 reads YNNKEL (reference sequence). V lost 7 bases, J lost 3 bases, and 15 bases lay in between. CDR3 nucleotides: TGTGCCAGCACCCCGGGTTACGGGGACACTGAAGCTTTCTTT. Its protein product is CASTPGYGDTEAFF.

The genes are TRBV7-2 and TRBJ1-2; 8 nucleotides align to TRBD1. V trimming: 2 bases; J trimming: 7 bases; junction bases outside the gene matches: 6. This CDR3 comprises 14 residues. CDR1 is SGHTA, CDR2 FQGNSA, per germline. The CDR3 sequence is CASSLIGQGRGYTF. CDR3 DNA: TGTGCCAGCAGCTTAATTGGACAGGGTCGTGGCTACACCTTC.

The rearrangement links TRBV28 to TRBJ1-1; 10 bases map to TRBD1. The CDR3 covers 13 residues. CDR1 and CDR2 from the germline V gene are MDHEN and SYDVKM. J was trimmed by 7 bases and V by 5 bases; bases with no gene match: 4. The CDR3 region has the DNA TGTGCCAGCAGTCCCTGGGACAGGGGTGAAGCTTTCTTT. This encodes CASSPWDRGEAFF.

The chain carries TRBV7-3 and TRBJ2-1, with 11 bases aligning to TRBD2. The CDR3 loop spans 15 amino acids. The V gene's germline CDR1 is SGHTA and CDR2 FQGTGA. The junction had 6 bases not matched to a gene; V was cut back by 5 bases and J by 6 bases. CDR3 region: CASSIAGGYGNEQFF. The CDR3 DNA sequence: TGTGCCAGCAGCATAGCGGGAGGGTATGGCAATGAGCAGTTCTTC. Drawing the rest from reference TRBV7-3 and TRBJ2-1, the complete variable domain is GAGVSQTPSNKVTEKGKYVELRCDPISGHTALYWYRQSLGQGPEFLIYFQGTGAADDSGLPNDRFFAVRPEGSVSTLKIQRTERGDSAVYLCASSIAGGYGNEQFFGPGTRLTVL.

The chain links TRBV6-5 to TRBJ2-1, with 10 bases that match TRBD2. The germline gives CDR1 MNHEY, CDR2 SVGAGI. The CDR3 spans 16 residues. V lost 1 base, J lost 6 bases, and 6 bases stayed unmatched. The DNA for the CDR3 is TGTGCCAGCAGTTACTTATCCAGCGGGGGGGCCAATGAGCAGTTCTTC. Its protein is CASSYLSSGGANEQFF.

The chain employs TRBV6-6 and TRBJ1-5; 8 bases agree with TRBD1. CDR1 is MNHNY and CDR2 is SVGAGI in the germline V gene (reference sequence). The CDR3 loop spans 15 amino acids. The trim removed 6 bases at V and 4 bases at J, leaving 8 bases unmatched. In DNA form, the CDR3 reads TGTGCCAGCAGCCTACAGGGGGGGGCTAATCAGCCCCAGCATTTT. Protein product: CASSLQGGANQPQHF.